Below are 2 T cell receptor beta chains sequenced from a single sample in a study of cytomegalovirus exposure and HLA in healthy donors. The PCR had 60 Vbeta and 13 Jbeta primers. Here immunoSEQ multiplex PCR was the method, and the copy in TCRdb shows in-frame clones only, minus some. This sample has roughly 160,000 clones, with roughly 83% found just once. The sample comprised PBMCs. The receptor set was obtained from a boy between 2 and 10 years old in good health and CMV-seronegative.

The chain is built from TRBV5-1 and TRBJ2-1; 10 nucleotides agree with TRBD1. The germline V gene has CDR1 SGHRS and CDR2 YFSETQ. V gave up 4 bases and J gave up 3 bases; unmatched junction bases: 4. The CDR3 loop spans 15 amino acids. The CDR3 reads CASSAGQGNYNEQFF. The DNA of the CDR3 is TGCGCCAGCAGCGCGGGACAGGGGAACTACAATGAGCAGTTCTTC.

The CDR3 DNA sequence: TGCGCCAGCAGCCTTGGACTAGCGGGGTCCTACGAGCAGTACTTC. Its translation is CASSLGLAGSYEQYF. The chain joins TRBV4-1 to TRBJ2-7; 12 nucleotides line up with TRBD2. The germline CDR1 and CDR2 sequences are MGHRA and YSYEKL. The CDR3 runs to 15 residues. Losses at the gene ends were 4 bases for V and 1 base for J; bases not matched to a gene: 2.